This T cell receptor beta chain was recorded in a study of CXCR3-negative and CXCR3-positive naive CD8 T cells (dated by TCRdb to about 2019). About the investigation overall: In total, about 150 million TRB reads were obtained, which works out to roughly 1.5 +/- 0.3 million reads per library. Data from roughly twelve donors, pooled across two independent experiments, went into the diversity and physicochemical repertoire analyses. TRBV-TRBJ cluster analysis included naive subsets from roughly 5 donors and memory cells from 3 donors. Beyond this particular receptor, the publication reports: Similar TRBV-TRBJ usage was shown by naive CXCR3-negative and CXCR3-positive cells from the same donor, whereas distinct patterns were shown by memory cells. Because CXCR3 expression was partially decreased after cryopreservation, freshly isolated PBMCs were used for most assays. Because surface CD5, which is linked to self-reactivity in mice, was comparable between the naive subsets, TCR interaction strength was also inferred from the physicochemical properties of TRB CDR3s. Both naive subsets had comparably high repertoire diversity, while memory CD8+ T cells had much lower repertoire diversity. Compared with CXCR3-negative naive cells, CXCR3-positive naive cells had TRB CDR3s with higher hydrophobicity (lower Kidera factor 4), lower energy, and higher strength and volume indices.

According to the germline V gene (reference sequence), CDR1 reads WNHNN and CDR2 reads SYGVQD. The CDR3 sequence holds 16 residues, the cysteine and phenylalanine included. DNA was not recorded. For each CD8+ T cell subset, flow sorting was done in triplicate, and under 350,000 cells per subset went directly into RLT lysis buffer. Naive CD8+ T cells were defined stringently as CD45RO-CCR7+CD27+CD95- to exclude memory contaminants. Using standard density gradient centrifugation, peripheral blood mononuclear cells were isolated from buffy coats. Naive CXCR3-negative and CXCR3-positive CD8+ T cells were flow-sorted on a FACSAria III. An RNeasy Mini Kit was used to extract total RNA from the sorted cells. A word on this clonotype: Its antigen is still unknown.

Sequencer: NextSeq 550. The Human TCR Profiling Kit (MiLaboratory) was used to make UMI-labeled 5' RACE TRB cDNA libraries. cDNA synthesis used the entire amount of extracted RNA, and PCR amplification then used the entire amount of cDNA produced. Libraries were prepared in parallel with an identical number of PCR cycles. For the original study's pipeline: With a requirement of at least two reads per UMI, MIGEC and MiXCR extracted about 50,000 +/- 10,000 unique UMI-labeled TRB cDNA molecules per library. On average, approximately 40,000 +/- 10,000 functional in-frame TRB CDR3 nucleotide clonotypes lacking stop codons were found per library. After downsampling to 5000 UMI-labeled TRB molecules per sample, diversity metrics such as normalized Shannon-Wiener and Chao1 were calculated in VDJtools. VDJtools was used to calculate clonotype-size-weighted physicochemical properties of the central five CDR3 residues, namely interaction energy, strength, volume and Kidera factor 4. TCRdb reprocessed the public reads and reports one entry per CDR3 protein sequence, without DNA. What appears here as the V and J calls and clone size reflects TCRdb's work, not the paper's. This sample's table carries some 130,000 distinct CDR3 sequences. The ten largest clones capture just under 0.5% of the sample.

The sequence was obtained from a human donor in good health. Some clones in this sample may be carry-over from other donors' samples. Sequenced material: naive CXCR3- CD8+ T cells from blood. The cell subset or site label here, explained by the study, means: CD45RO-CCR7+CD27+CD95- naive CD8+ T cells lacking CXCR3 (TNR3-). The chain is assembled from TRBV10-1 and TRBJ2-7; TCRdb's D call, TRBD2, is unchecked because there is no DNA. The encoded CDR3 is CASSESTGGSTYEQYF.